These 23 T cell receptor beta chains came from one sample sequenced in a study of post-analysis software for immune sequencing data. Unique molecular identifiers featured in each of the TCR beta cDNA libraries. MiXCR, applied by TCRdb to the PCR reads, yields one record per CDR3 protein. The table has some 260,000 distinct CDR3 sequences, 30% to 45% seen once; the top ten hold 4% to 5.5%. The antigens these receptors bind are not known. Points from the study as a whole: Elevated frequency relative to controls characterized several TRBV segments in patients, TRBV5-6, TRBV5-1 and TRBV20-1 among them.

The specimen was blood. Source of these receptors: a girl aged 10-17 years with multiple sclerosis.

This clonotype was seen only a few times. The J gene is TRBJ1-5, the V gene TRBV20-1; 8 positions match TRBD1. There are 15 residues in the CDR3. The J segment lost 3 bases and the V segment lost 6 bases, leaving 10 bases of the junction unmatched. CDR1 is DFQATT, CDR2 SNEGSKA, per germline (reference sequence). CDR3: CSAPRAGGNNQPQHF. CDR3 DNA: TGCAGTGCACCGAGAGCAGGGGGCAACAATCAGCCCCAGCATTTT.

This clonotype has a count of ten or more. The chain combines TRBV10-3 with TRBJ2-7, with TRBD1 matching over 9 bases. The V segment lost 3 bases and the J segment 0 bases; nucleotides outside the gene matches: 3. CDR3 length equals 15 residues. Germline assignment: CDR1 ENHRY and CDR2 SYGVKD. The chain's CDR3 is CAISDPGQGSYEQYF. Here the CDR3 DNA reads TGTGCCATCAGTGACCCGGGACAGGGCTCCTACGAGCAGTACTTC.

This clonotype occurred a few times. The chain combines TRBV18 with TRBJ2-5; D is undetermined. The CDR3 contains 14 residues. Trimming cost V 1 base and J 1 base, with 7 bases left between them. Germline-derived CDR1 and CDR2 are KGHSH and LQKENI. In nucleotides, the CDR3 is TGTGCCAGCTCACCACGGGGAATCCAAGAGACCCAGTACTTC. Translating gives CASSPRGIQETQYF.

The chain couples TRBV19 to TRBJ2-3; tentatively, D is TRBD2 (6 bases). This CDR3 is built from 13 residues. Germline assignment: CDR1 LNHDA and CDR2 SQIVND (reference sequence). V shed 7 bases and J shed 2 bases, with 10 bases lying between them. The CDR3, as DNA: TGTGCCAGTAACTCGGGAGCCACAGATACGCAGTATTTT. This translates into CASNSGATDTQYF.

This clonotype was picked up many times. V is TRBV20-1 and J is TRBJ1-1; 7 bases are a match to TRBD1. After removal of 2 bases from V and 7 bases from J, the junction contained 10 bases not matched to a gene. CDR1 and CDR2 from the germline V gene are DFQATT and SNEGSKA (reference sequence). The CDR3 covers 14 residues. CDR3 in amino acids: CSARKTGNSHEAFF. The CDR3 DNA follows: TGCAGTGCTAGAAAGACAGGGAACTCACATGAAGCTTTCTTT.

This clonotype was detected once. This may arise from a read error, as a much more abundant clone is one base away. The V call is TRBV7-9, the J call TRBJ2-2, with 9 nucleotides matching TRBD2. Germline values: CDR1 SEHNR, CDR2 FQNEAQ (reference sequence). The CDR3 is 15 amino acids. DNA of the CDR3: TGTGCCAGCAGTACTAGCGGGCGCCGCACCGGGGAGCGGTTTTTT. Its translation: CASSTSGRRTGERFF.

The rearrangement links TRBV7-6 to TRBJ2-5, with 11 bases that match TRBD1. Germline trimming cut 4 bases from V and 5 bases from J; bases unmatched to any gene: 3. Germline CDR1 reads SGHVS; CDR2 reads FNYEAQ. The CDR3 loop spans 14 amino acids. In DNA, the CDR3 is TGTGCCAGCAGCTGCGGACAGGGGGCGGAGACCCAGTACTTC. This codes for CASSCGQGAETQYF.

As to this clonotype: Given a much more abundant clone one base away, this may be a read error. V is TRBV7-2 and J is TRBJ2-7; 13 positions match TRBD2. CDR1 and CDR2 (germline): SGHTA, FQGNSA. V shed 7 bases, J shed 6 bases, and the junction held 9 bases outside the gene matches. The CDR3 extends over 15 amino acids. The CDR3 reads CASNYQLAGGTEQYF. CDR3 nucleotides: TGTGCCAGCAACTACCAACTAGCGGGAGGGACCGAGCAGTACTTC.

This clonotype was counted once. A much larger clone sits a single nucleotide away, making a read error possible. This chain joins TRBV12-5 and TRBJ2-5, with 11 nucleotides matching TRBD1. CDR1 is LGHNT and CDR2 is FRNRAP in the germline V gene. Unmatched junction bases numbered 9, after V lost 1 base and J lost 11 bases. The CDR3 covers 15 residues. The CDR3 loop is CASGLEGQGGHEQYF. The CDR3 nucleotides read TGTGCTAGTGGTTTGGAGGGACAGGGGGGCCATGAGCAGTACTTC.

The chain couples TRBV24-1 to TRBJ1-1, with D perhaps TRBD1 (5 bases). This CDR3 has 15 amino acids. V was trimmed by 3 bases and J by 1 base, leaving 11 bases between them. Germline CDR1 and CDR2: KGHDR and SFDVKD. CDR3 sequence: CATSDPEGKNTEAFF. The CDR3 DNA follows: TGTGCCACCAGTGATCCAGAGGGGAAGAACACTGAAGCTTTCTTT.

This clonotype appeared many times. V usage is TRBV20-1 and J usage is TRBJ2-5; D remains ambiguous. CDR1 and CDR2 from the germline V gene are DFQATT and SNEGSKA (reference sequence). V lost 0 bases to trimming and J lost 5 bases, with 16 bases between them. The CDR3 has 15 residues. CDR3 sequence (DNA): TGCAGTGCTAGAGATTCAAGAGTGCCGTCGGAGACCCAGTACTTC. Its protein is CSARDSRVPSETQYF.

V gene TRBV20-1 combines with J gene TRBJ2-1; no reliable D call. Germline CDR1 is DFQATT and CDR2 is SNEGSKA (reference sequence). Trimming removed 3 bases at V and 0 bases at J, with 12 bases between. This CDR3 comprises 15 residues. The CDR3 bases are TGCAGTGCTAGTTACAGCTTAAGCTCCTACAATGAGCAGTTCTTC. This sequence encodes CSASYSLSSYNEQFF.

In this sample, this clonotype turned up many times. This sequence joins TRBV29-1 and TRBJ2-1; D is ambiguous. V was shortened by 7 bases and J by 4 bases, with 20 bases between the two germline ends. In germline, CDR1 is SQVTM, CDR2 ANQGSEA. This CDR3 is 15 amino acids long. The CDR3 loop reads CSASSWNPGYNEQFF. For the CDR3, the DNA is TGCAGCGCTAGTTCCTGGAACCCCGGGTACAATGAGCAGTTCTTC.

This clonotype was seen a handful of times. This may arise from a read error, as a much more abundant clone is one base away. The V gene is TRBV7-9, the J gene TRBJ2-3, with a tentative D call TRBD2 (5 bases). The CDR3 is 14 residues long. Germline values: CDR1 SEHNR, CDR2 FQNEAQ (reference sequence). The chain's CDR3 is CAGRLPGETDTQYF. In DNA form, the CDR3 reads TGTGCCGGCAGGCTACCCGGGGAGACAGATACGCAGTATTTT.

V is TRBV14 and J is TRBJ1-2, with D tentatively TRBD1 (5 bases). CDR1 is SGHDN and CDR2 is FVKESK in the germline V gene. This CDR3 has 15 residues. Trimming took off 0 bases at V and 6 bases at J, with 14 bases between the two ends. The CDR3 DNA reads TGTGCCAGCAGCCAAGATTTGAGACAGAACAATGGCTACACCTTC. Translation: CASSQDLRQNNGYTF.

There are many counts of this clonotype. J is TRBJ1-2 and V is TRBV2; 9 nucleotides match TRBD1. J gave up 8 bases and V 5 bases, and 3 bases lay outside the gene matches. CDR3 length equals 12 residues. From germline, CDR1 is SNHLY and CDR2 FYNNEI. CDR3 in amino acids: CASSTGGVGYTF. For the CDR3, the DNA is TGTGCCAGCAGTACAGGGGGCGTGGGCTACACCTTC.

The sample holds a few counts of this clonotype. DNA for the CDR3: TGTGCCAGCAGTTCCCCCGGGAGTCGGACTGAAGCTTTCTTT. It yields the protein CASSSPGSRTEAFF. The chain employs TRBV28 and TRBJ1-1; no clear D. CDR1 is MDHEN, CDR2 SYDVKM, per germline. The V gene lost 4 bases and the J gene lost 5 bases, with 14 bases spanning the gap. The CDR3 extends over 14 amino acids. Combining the CDR3 with reference TRBV28 and TRBJ1-1 gives the whole variable domain DVKVTQSSRYLVKRTGEKVFLECVQDMDHENMFWYRQDPGLGLRLIYFSYDVKMKEKGDIPEGYSVSREKKERFSLILESASTNQTSMYLCASSSPGSRTEAFFGQGTRLTVV.

This clonotype showed up many times. V usage is TRBV20-1 and J usage is TRBJ2-1, with a weak D call TRBD2 (7 bases). The germline V and J ends were trimmed by 0 bases and 4 bases, with 16 bases remaining between them. The length of the CDR3 is 16 residues. Germline V gene data show CDR1 as DFQATT and CDR2 as SNEGSKA (reference sequence). In nucleotides, the CDR3 is TGCAGTGCTAGAGATCGGAGGGGGGGCGCATACAATGAGCAGTTCTTC. Translated, it gives CSARDRRGGAYNEQFF.

V is TRBV20-1 and J is TRBJ1-4; D is unresolved. CDR1 and CDR2 (germline): DFQATT, SNEGSKA (reference sequence). V was pared by 5 bases and J by 2 bases, with 3 bases between. The CDR3 runs 11 residues. CDR3 DNA sequence: TGCAGTGCTGGGACTAATGAAAAACTGTTTTTT. This gives the protein CSAGTNEKLFF.

The rearrangement links TRBV5-1 to TRBJ1-2; 7 bases map to TRBD1. This CDR3 has 12 amino acids. The V and J ends lost 2 bases and 9 bases, in that order; junction bases with no gene match: 4. CDR1 is SGHRS, CDR2 YFSETQ, per germline. The CDR3 reads CASSFDRDSYTF. The CDR3 region has the DNA TGCGCCAGCAGCTTTGACAGGGACAGCTACACCTTC.

This clonotype was counted at least ten times. The chain is built from TRBV9 and TRBJ2-1, with 7 bases lining up with TRBD2. The CDR3 is 16 residues long. The germline CDR1 and CDR2 sequences are SGDLS and YYNGEE. Trimming cost V 0 bases and J 4 bases; bases outside gene matches: 7. CDR3 sequence (DNA): TGTGCCAGCAGCGTAGCAGGGCAGCGGGGTTACAATGAGCAGTTCTTC. It is translated as CASSVAGQRGYNEQFF.

This clonotype has ten or more counts. The chain is built from TRBV2 and TRBJ1-1; D perhaps matches TRBD1 (5 bases). The CDR3 has 16 amino acids. V was shortened by 4 bases and J by 4 bases, with 19 bases between the two germline ends. Germline CDR1 SNHLY, CDR2 FYNNEI. The CDR3 bases are TGTGCCAGCAGTGCGCCGGTTGGACGGGGGAGCACTGAAGCTTTCTTT. This sequence encodes CASSAPVGRGSTEAFF.

This clonotype was picked up many times. V usage is TRBV19 and J usage is TRBJ2-1, with D perhaps TRBD1 or TRBD2 (5 bases each). The CDR3 length is 15 residues. Trimming left V 3 bases short and J 7 bases short, with 16 bases between. Germline V gene sequence: CDR1 LNHDA, CDR2 SQIVND (reference sequence). The CDR3: CASSIGTATGNEQFF. In DNA, the CDR3 is TGTGCCAGTAGTATCGGGACCGCGACTGGGAATGAGCAGTTCTTC. Looking up the rest from reference TRBV19 and TRBJ2-1 gives the full variable domain: DGGITQSPKYLFRKEGQNVTLSCEQNLNHDAMYWYRQDPGQGLRLIYYSQIVNDFQKGDIAEGYSVSREKKESFPLTVTSAQKNPTAFYLCASSIGTATGNEQFFGPGTRLTVL.